The source of this T cell receptor beta chain is a study of cytomegalovirus exposure and HLA in healthy donors. Study-level results: In a later analysis, V- and J-gene trimming of beta chains associated with a DCLRE1C missense variant, replicated independently.

To note about this clone: What it binds is not known.

This CDR3 region has 16 residues. Trimming stripped 0 bases from V and 1 base from J, with 7 bases between. Germline CDR1 reads MRHNA; CDR2 reads SNTAGT. Researchers ran the PCR with 60 Vbeta and 13 Jbeta primers. Assay used: immunoSEQ multiplex PCR; TCRdb lists only in-frame clones, some missing. Its table lists some 30,000 clones. Specimen: PBMCs. The chain is built from TRBV6-4 and TRBJ2-6; maybe TRBD1 (6 bases). The sequence derives from a man between 40 and 49 years old in good health and CMV-seronegative. CDR3 coding DNA: TGTGCCAGCAGTGACTCGAGGGGGTCTGGGGCCAACGTCCTGACTTTC. Its protein is CASSDSRGSGANVLTF.